The clone carrying this T cell receptor (beta chain) has only a few counts. The antigen remains undetermined. Prepared TCR beta cDNA libraries contained unique molecular identifiers. Each CDR3 protein gets one entry after TCRdb re-called the PCR reads with MiXCR. The table records some 800,000 distinct CDR3 sequences, under 60% of them present only once. This sample was taken from a study of post-analysis software for immune sequencing data. Study-wide background: Relapsing-remitting, secondary progressive and progressive-relapsing forms of multiple sclerosis all featured among disease courses.

The study, taken as a whole, reports: Roughly five TRBV segments, including TRBV5-6, TRBV5-1 and TRBV20-1, were more frequent in patients than controls.

The ends were cut back, 6 bases at V and 1 base at J, with 9 bases in the middle. The germline gives CDR1 MNHEY, CDR2 SVGAGI. The CDR3 length is 13 residues. The rearrangement uses TRBV6-5 and TRBJ2-5; D is undetermined. The sequencing sample was made of blood. The sequence came from a girl between 5 and 17 years old with multiple sclerosis. CDR3 coding DNA: TGTGCCAGCAGCCCGACACCCCAAGAGACCCAGTACTTC. This translates into CASSPTPQETQYF.